These 20 T cell receptor beta chains were all obtained from the same sample, sequenced in a study of beta chain features in type 1 diabetes. Expressed TCRB transcripts were sequenced, since all the RNA that had been isolated was reverse transcribed. TCRdb keeps only in-frame clones here, not all; method: immunoSEQ multiplex PCR. The sample consists of more than 300,000 clones, about 15% of them appearing once. The sequenced sample consisted of naive CD4+ T cells from blood. The receptor source for this set is a woman aged 18-29 years in good health.

This chain uses TRBV29-1 with TRBJ2-7; the D is unclear. The CDR3 runs 12 residues. Trimming took 5 bases from V and 2 from J, leaving 10 bases between them. Germline CDR1 SQVTM, CDR2 ANQGSEA. CDR3 sequence (DNA): TGCAGCGTTTTAGTAACTACCTACGAGCAGTACTTC. Amino acid sequence: CSVLVTTYEQYF.

The table lists this clone with a few counts. The chain carries TRBV29-1 and TRBJ1-1, with D tentatively TRBD1 (6 bases). V lost 4 bases, J lost 2 bases, and 17 bases lay in between. The CDR3 has 15 residues. CDR1 and CDR2 (germline): SQVTM, ANQGSEA. CDR3 DNA sequence: TGCAGCGTTGTAGGGACACATGAAACAAACACTGAAGCTTTCTTT. It is translated as CSVVGTHETNTEAFF.

The chain couples TRBV30 to TRBJ2-7; the D gene is possibly TRBD2 (6 bases). This CDR3 contains 16 residues. The germline V gene encodes CDR1 GTSNPN and CDR2 SVGIG (reference sequence). Trimming left V 0 bases short and J 2 bases short, with 17 bases between. DNA of the CDR3: TGTGCCTGGAGTGTAGGAGGGTCTCGGAGACCCTACGAGCAGTACTTC. Translated, it gives CAWSVGGSRRPYEQYF.

This clone has a handful of counts. In DNA form, the CDR3 reads TGTGCCAGCAGCGTAGGATTGGGCGCGGGGAGCTCCTACGAGCAGTACTTC. It codes for CASSVGLGAGSSYEQYF. The chain carries TRBV9 and TRBJ2-7, with D possibly being TRBD2 (6 bases). V was clipped by 0 bases and J by 0 bases, with 16 bases between them. The CDR3 contains 17 residues. Germline V CDR1 and CDR2: SGDLS, YYNGEE.

The chain carries TRBV7-9 and TRBJ2-7; 9 nucleotides match TRBD2. V lost 5 bases and J lost 6; bases outside the gene matches: 14. The CDR3 is made up of 16 amino acids. Germline assignment: CDR1 SEHNR and CDR2 FQNEAQ (reference sequence). The CDR3 nucleotides read TGTGCCAGCAGCCCATTTATGGCGGGGGGGGCTCGCGAGCAGTACTTC. This codes for CASSPFMAGGAREQYF.

CDR3 sequence reads: CASSERRNQETQYF. The CDR3 coding sequence is TGTGCCAGCAGTGAAAGGCGGAACCAAGAGACCCAGTACTTC. The chain recombines TRBV2 with TRBJ2-5; unclear D gene. The CDR3 contains 14 residues. Looked up from germline, CDR1 is SNHLY and CDR2 is FYNNEI. Between the trimmed V and J ends, which lost 2 bases and 0 bases, there was a span of 7 bases.

The V and J genes are TRBV9 and TRBJ2-2; perhaps TRBD1 as D (6 bases). CDR1 and CDR2 from the germline V gene are SGDLS and YYNGEE. V was clipped by 2 bases and J by 5 bases, with 10 bases between them. This CDR3 contains 14 residues. This chain's CDR3 is CASSVRTGTGELFF. DNA of the CDR3: TGTGCCAGCAGCGTCCGAACAGGGACCGGGGAGCTGTTTTTT.

This clone has only a few counts. The gene calls are TRBV6-6 and TRBJ1-5; TRBD1 matches 8 bases. This CDR3 contains 15 residues. The V gene end was trimmed by 4 bases and the J gene end by 4 bases; junction bases not matched to a gene: 6. The germline V gene encodes CDR1 MNHNY and CDR2 SVGAGI (reference sequence). The CDR3 DNA reads TGTGCCAGCAGTTTAAGACAGGGGAATAATCAGCCCCAGCATTTT. Translation: CASSLRQGNNQPQHF.

The V gene is TRBV20-1, the J gene TRBJ2-5; D may be TRBD1 (5 bases). Germline V gives CDR1 DFQATT, CDR2 SNEGSKA (reference sequence). The ends were cut back, 7 bases at V and 4 bases at J, with 10 bases in the middle. The CDR3 sequence is 11 residues long. The chain's CDR3 is CSGGRGETQYF. The CDR3 DNA sequence: TGCAGTGGCGGAAGGGGAGAGACCCAGTACTTC.

The V and J genes are TRBV5-4 and TRBJ2-4; 8 bases match TRBD1. CDR1 is SGHNT and CDR2 is YYREEE in the germline V gene (reference sequence). Losses at the gene ends were 0 bases for V and 1 base for J; bases not matched to a gene: 3. This CDR3 is built from 16 residues. CDR3 nucleotides: TGTGCCAGCAGCTTGGGGACAGGGAGCGCCAAAAACATTCAGTACTTC. Amino acid sequence: CASSLGTGSAKNIQYF.

This clone showed up just a few times. V usage is TRBV10-3 and J usage is TRBJ2-2, with D tentatively TRBD1 (5 bases). The CDR3 spans 15 residues. Germline CDR1 and CDR2: ENHRY and SYGVKD. Trimming cost V 4 bases and J 2 bases, with 11 bases left between them. The CDR3 loop reads CAISATGQNTGELFF. In nucleotides, the CDR3 is TGTGCCATCAGTGCTACAGGACAAAACACCGGGGAGCTGTTTTTT.

The chain joins TRBV15 to TRBJ2-1; 9 positions agree with TRBD1. CDR1 LNHNV and CDR2 YYDKDF come from the germline V gene (reference sequence). V was clipped by 6 bases and J by 14 bases; unmatched bases: 17. This CDR3 region has 15 residues. CDR3 sequence: CATSVKLNSGTGKFF. In DNA, the CDR3 is TGTGCCACCAGTGTCAAACTTAACTCCGGGACAGGGAAGTTCTTC. The entire variable domain, with the rest obtained from reference TRBV15 and TRBJ2-1, is as follows: DAMVIQNPRYQVTQFGKPVTLSCSQTLNHNVMYWYQQKSSQAPKLLFHYYDKDFNNEADTPDNFQSRRPNTSFCFLDIRSPGLGDTAMYLCATSVKLNSGTGKFFGPGTRLTVL.

The genes are TRBV30 and TRBJ1-5, with D perhaps matching TRBD1 (6 bases). The germline V gene encodes CDR1 GTSNPN and CDR2 SVGIG (reference sequence). This CDR3 has 13 amino acids. V lost 8 bases, J lost 1 base, and 12 bases lay in between. CDR3 in DNA: TGTGCCCTTGGGCAGGGGAGCAATCAGCCCCAGCATTTT. Its protein is CALGQGSNQPQHF.

This clone has more than one count but fewer than ten. J is TRBJ1-4 and V is TRBV7-9; no clear D gene. Germline V gene sequence: CDR1 SEHNR, CDR2 FQNEAQ (reference sequence). Trimming left V 1 base short and J 1 base short, with 7 bases between. CDR3 length: 15 residues. CDR3 region: CASSLEAGTNEKLFF. The CDR3 bases are TGTGCCAGCAGCTTAGAGGCGGGAACTAATGAAAAACTGTTTTTT.

This clone was counted between two and nine times. This chain joins TRBV30 and TRBJ1-5, with 7 bases lining up with TRBD1. CDR3 length: 13 amino acids. Germline CDR1 GTSNPN, CDR2 SVGIG (reference sequence). The J segment lost 6 bases and the V segment lost 4 bases, leaving 6 bases of the junction unmatched. Here the CDR3 DNA reads TGTGCCTGGACAGGGGGAATAGGTCAGCCCCAGCATTTT. It codes for CAWTGGIGQPQHF.

The chain recombines TRBV6-5 with TRBJ2-7; 9 bases line up with TRBD2. CDR3 length: 15 residues. From germline, CDR1 is MNHEY and CDR2 SVGAGI. Trimming took 6 bases from V and 6 from J; bases not matched to a gene: 12. Here the CDR3 DNA reads TGTGCCAGCAGGACAAGTAGCGGGAGAGGCCTCGAGCAGTACTTC. Its protein product is CASRTSSGRGLEQYF.

The chain is built from TRBV5-4 and TRBJ1-2; tentatively, D is TRBD1 (6 bases). CDR1 and CDR2 from the germline V gene are SGHNT and YYREEE (reference sequence). Between the trimmed V and J ends, which lost 0 bases and 4 bases, there was a span of 10 bases. This CDR3 is 14 amino acids long. CDR3 sequence reads: CASSLVRGGYGYTF. The CDR3 DNA follows: TGTGCCAGCAGCTTGGTCAGGGGTGGCTATGGCTACACCTTC.

The J gene is TRBJ1-2, the V gene TRBV29-1; TRBD1 agrees at 9 bases. With V trimmed by 8 bases and J by 7 bases, 11 bases remained unmatched. Germline V lookup: CDR1 SQVTM, CDR2 ANQGSEA. The CDR3 sequence is 13 residues long. CDR3 residues: CSILTGGFGGYTF. The CDR3 coding sequence is TGCAGCATATTGACAGGGGGGTTCGGTGGCTACACCTTC.

This clone was seen a few times. V is TRBV4-3 and J is TRBJ1-1; D gene ambiguous. The V gene's germline CDR1 is LGHNA and CDR2 YSLEER. The CDR3 has 14 residues. V shed 2 bases and J shed 0 bases, with 7 bases lying between them. The CDR3 loop is CASSQQDMNTEAFF. Written as DNA, the CDR3 is TGCGCCAGCAGCCAACAGGATATGAACACTGAAGCTTTCTTT.

This clone has only a few counts. The chain has TRBV6-6 and TRBJ2-3, with D unresolved. Deletions cut 4 bases from V and 3 bases from J, with 11 bases between. There are 14 residues in the CDR3. Germline-derived CDR1 and CDR2 are MNHNY and SVGAGI (reference sequence). The CDR3 bases are TGTGCCAGCAGTTGGGCAGCCGCGACAGATACGCAGTATTTT. It specifies CASSWAAATDTQYF.